This TCR beta chain was sequenced during a study of T cell responses to AZD1222 COVID-19 vaccine. General study findings and limits: Spike-specific TCR breadth and depth went up after people got two AZD1222 doses. Variant regions that are unmutated are reportedly the target of nearly half of spike-specific TCRs. The CD4 TCRs associated with vaccination extended across spike and predominated at 160-218 and 743-854. Donors were chiefly white British, with a greater number of females, and clonal diversity was perhaps underestimated.

Profiling relied on immunoSEQ multiplex PCR, and the TCRdb table lists in-frame clones only, not all of them. The sample lists about 120,000 clones, 85% to 90% occurring once. Trimming pared 2 bases from V and 5 bases from J, leaving 10 bases between. The CDR3 sequence is 14 residues long. CDR1 MNHEY and CDR2 SMNVEV come from the germline V gene (reference sequence). About this clone itself: Its cognate antigen is unknown.

The TCR sequence derives from an adult in good health. The chain has TRBV27 and TRBJ2-1, with D possibly matching TRBD2 (5 bases). Sequenced material: peripheral blood, taken on day 0 of AZD1222 vaccination. The CDR3 protein is CASSLNLAHNEQFF. The CDR3 DNA follows: TGTGCCAGCAGTTTAAACCTAGCCCACAATGAGCAGTTCTTC.